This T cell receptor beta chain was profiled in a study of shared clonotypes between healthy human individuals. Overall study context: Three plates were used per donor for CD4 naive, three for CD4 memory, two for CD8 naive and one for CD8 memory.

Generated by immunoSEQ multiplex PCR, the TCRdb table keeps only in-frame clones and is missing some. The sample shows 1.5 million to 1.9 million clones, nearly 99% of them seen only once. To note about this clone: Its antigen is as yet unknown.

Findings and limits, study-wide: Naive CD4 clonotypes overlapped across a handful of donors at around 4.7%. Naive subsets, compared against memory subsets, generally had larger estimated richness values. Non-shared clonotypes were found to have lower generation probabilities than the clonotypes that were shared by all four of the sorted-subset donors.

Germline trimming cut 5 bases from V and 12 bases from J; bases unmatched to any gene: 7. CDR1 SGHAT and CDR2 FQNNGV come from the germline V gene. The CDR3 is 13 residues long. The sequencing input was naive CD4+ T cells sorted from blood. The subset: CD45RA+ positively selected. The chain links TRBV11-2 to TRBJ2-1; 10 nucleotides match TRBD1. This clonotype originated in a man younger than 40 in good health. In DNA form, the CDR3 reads TGTGCCAGCAGCATCCTCCGGGACAGGGGGCAGTTCTTC. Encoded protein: CASSILRDRGQFF.